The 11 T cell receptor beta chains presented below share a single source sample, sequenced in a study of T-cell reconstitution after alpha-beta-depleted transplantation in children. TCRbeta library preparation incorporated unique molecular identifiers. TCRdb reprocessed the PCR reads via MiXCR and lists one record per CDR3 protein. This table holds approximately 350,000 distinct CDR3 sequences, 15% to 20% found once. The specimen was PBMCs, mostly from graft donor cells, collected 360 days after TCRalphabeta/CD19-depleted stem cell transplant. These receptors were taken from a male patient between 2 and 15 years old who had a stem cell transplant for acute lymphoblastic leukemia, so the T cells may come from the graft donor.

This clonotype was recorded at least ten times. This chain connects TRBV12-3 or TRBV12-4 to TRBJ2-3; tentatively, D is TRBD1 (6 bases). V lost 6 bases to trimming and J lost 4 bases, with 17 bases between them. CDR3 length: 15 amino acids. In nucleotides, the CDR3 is TGTGCCAGCAGATCCACAGGGATAGTGGCAGATACGCAGTATTTT. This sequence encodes CASRSTGIVADTQYF.

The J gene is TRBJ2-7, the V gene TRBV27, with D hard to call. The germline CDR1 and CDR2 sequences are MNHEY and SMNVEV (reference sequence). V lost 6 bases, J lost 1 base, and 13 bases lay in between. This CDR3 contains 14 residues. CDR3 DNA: TGTGCCAGCAGCCGCTTAGGGAAATCCTACGAGCAGTACTTC. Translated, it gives CASSRLGKSYEQYF.

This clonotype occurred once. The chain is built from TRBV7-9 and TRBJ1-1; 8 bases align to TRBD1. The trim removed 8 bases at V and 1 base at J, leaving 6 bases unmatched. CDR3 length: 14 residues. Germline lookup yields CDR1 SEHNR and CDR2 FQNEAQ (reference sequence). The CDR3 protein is CASAGGTGNTEAFF. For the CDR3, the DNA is TGTGCCAGCGCGGGGGGGACAGGGAACACTGAAGCTTTCTTT.

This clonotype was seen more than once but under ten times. CDR3 region: CASSNTQYF. CDR3 bases: TGTGCCAGTAGCAATACGCAGTATTTT. This chain uses TRBV19 with TRBJ2-3; D not resolved. V lost 6 bases and J lost 7, with 2 bases in between. The CDR3 contains 9 residues. In germline, CDR1 is LNHDA, CDR2 SQIVND (reference sequence).

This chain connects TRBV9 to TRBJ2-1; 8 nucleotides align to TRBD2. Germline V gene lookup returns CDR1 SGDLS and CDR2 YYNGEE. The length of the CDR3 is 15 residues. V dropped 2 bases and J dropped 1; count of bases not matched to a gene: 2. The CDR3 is CASSVTGGSYNEQFF. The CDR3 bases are TGTGCCAGCAGCGTCACGGGAGGGTCCTACAATGAGCAGTTCTTC.

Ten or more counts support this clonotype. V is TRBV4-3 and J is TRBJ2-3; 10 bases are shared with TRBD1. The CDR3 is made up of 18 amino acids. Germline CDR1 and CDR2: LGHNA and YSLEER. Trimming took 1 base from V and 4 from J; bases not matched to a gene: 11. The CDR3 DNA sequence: TGCGCCAGCAGCCAAGTAGGTGACCGGGACAGGGGCCCAGATACGCAGTATTTT. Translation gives CASSQVGDRDRGPDTQYF.

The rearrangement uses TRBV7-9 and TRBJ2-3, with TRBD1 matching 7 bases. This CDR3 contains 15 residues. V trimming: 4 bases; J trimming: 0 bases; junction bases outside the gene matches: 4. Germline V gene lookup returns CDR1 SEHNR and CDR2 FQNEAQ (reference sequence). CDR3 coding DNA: TGTGCCAGCAGCTACGGGACAGCTAGCACAGATACGCAGTATTTT. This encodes CASSYGTASTDTQYF.

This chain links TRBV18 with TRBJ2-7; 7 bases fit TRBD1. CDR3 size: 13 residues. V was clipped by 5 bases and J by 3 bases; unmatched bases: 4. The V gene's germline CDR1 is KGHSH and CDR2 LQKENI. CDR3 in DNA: TGTGCCAGCTCAACAGGGGCCTACTACGAGCAGTACTTC. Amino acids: CASSTGAYYEQYF. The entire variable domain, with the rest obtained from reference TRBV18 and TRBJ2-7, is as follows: NAGVMQNPRHLVRRRGQEARLRCSPMKGHSHVYWYRQLPEEGLKFMVYLQKENIIDESGMPKERFSAEFPKEGPSILRIQQVVRGDSAAYFCASSTGAYYEQYFGPGTRLTVT.

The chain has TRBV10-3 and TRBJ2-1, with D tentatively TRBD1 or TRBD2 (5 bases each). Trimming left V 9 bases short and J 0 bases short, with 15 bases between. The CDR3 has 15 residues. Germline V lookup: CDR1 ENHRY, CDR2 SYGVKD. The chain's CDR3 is CAMSSSGTSYNEQFF. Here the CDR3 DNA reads TGTGCCATGAGTTCCTCCGGGACCTCCTACAATGAGCAGTTCTTC.

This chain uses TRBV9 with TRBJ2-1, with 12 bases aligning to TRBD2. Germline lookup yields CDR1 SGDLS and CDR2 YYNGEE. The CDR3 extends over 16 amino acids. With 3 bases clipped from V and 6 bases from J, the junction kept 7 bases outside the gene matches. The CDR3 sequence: CASSAGLAGGPNEQFF. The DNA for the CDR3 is TGTGCCAGCAGCGCGGGGCTAGCGGGAGGGCCCAATGAGCAGTTCTTC.

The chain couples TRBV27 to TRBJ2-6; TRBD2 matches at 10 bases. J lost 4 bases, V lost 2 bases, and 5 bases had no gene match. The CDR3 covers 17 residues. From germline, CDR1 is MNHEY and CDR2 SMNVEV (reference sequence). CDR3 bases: TGTGCCAGCAGTTTACTAGCGGGAGTCATGGGGGCCAACGTCCTGACTTTC. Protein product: CASSLLAGVMGANVLTF. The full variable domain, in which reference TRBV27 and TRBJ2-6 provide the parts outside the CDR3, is EAQVTQNPRYLITVTGKKLTVTCSQNMNHEYMSWYRQDPGLGLRQIYYSMNVEVTDKGDVPEGYKVSRKEKRNFPLILESPSPNQTSLYFCASSLLAGVMGANVLTFGAGSRLTVL.